These 18 T cell receptor beta chains were all obtained from the same sample, sequenced in a study of immune cell composition in non-small cell lung cancer. Some clones are missing from TCRdb's copy, which holds only in-frame ones; the method was immunoSEQ multiplex PCR. In the table there are some 7,000 clones, around four fifths of which are singletons. Normal lung sampling was at least 3 cm from the tumour, as distant as possible. The source material was non-adjacent lung tissue. These receptors were obtained from a human donor with non-small cell lung cancer.

The chain is built from TRBV7-2 and TRBJ2-5; 15 bases agree with TRBD2. V lost 3 bases to trimming and J lost 5 bases; unmatched junction nucleotides: 4. The CDR3 has 16 amino acids. Germline CDR1 and CDR2: SGHTA and FQGNSA. As DNA, the CDR3 is TGTGCCAGCAGCTTGACCGGGACTAGCGGGGGGGAGACCCAGTACTTC. It codes for CASSLTGTSGGETQYF.

Regarding this clone: In the same sample, other DNA sequences code for this CDR3. The chain joins TRBV4-2 to TRBJ2-7, with 12 bases identical to TRBD2. V was pared by 4 bases and J by 2 bases, with 6 bases of the junction left unmatched. Germline V gene lookup returns CDR1 LGHNA and CDR2 YNFKEQ. The CDR3 is made up of 16 amino acids. In DNA form, the CDR3 reads TGTGCCAGCAGCCCCCTAACTAGCGGGGGGCCCTACGAGCAGTACTTC. Protein sequence: CASSPLTSGGPYEQYF.

The chain couples TRBV5-5 to TRBJ2-6; maybe TRBD1 (6 bases). The germline V and J ends were trimmed by 1 base and 2 bases, with 7 bases remaining between them. The CDR3 is made up of 15 amino acids. Looked up from germline, CDR1 is SGHKS and CDR2 is YYEKEE (reference sequence). Written as DNA, the CDR3 is TGTGCCAGCAGCTTGAGGGGGACTGGGGCCAACGTCCTGACTTTC. This encodes CASSLRGTGANVLTF.

V gene TRBV11-3 combines with J gene TRBJ2-2, with D hard to call. The CDR3 loop spans 13 amino acids. Trimming left V 1 base short and J 5 bases short, with 5 bases between. The germline CDR1 and CDR2 sequences are SGHNT and YENEEA. The CDR3 region has the DNA TGTGCCAGCAGCTTAGGAGCGACCGGGGAGCTGTTTTTT. Residues: CASSLGATGELFF.

V and J are TRBV6-1 and TRBJ2-1; 7 bases match TRBD1. The CDR3 sequence is 16 residues long. Germline V lookup: CDR1 MNHNS, CDR2 SASEGT. V shed 3 bases, J shed 7 bases, and the junction held 12 bases outside the gene matches. The CDR3 loop reads CASSDRDSRTGNEQFF. CDR3 in DNA: TGTGCCAGCAGTGACCGGGACAGCCGAACAGGGAATGAGCAGTTCTTC.

This clone was picked up one time. The genes are TRBV4-3 and TRBJ2-1, with 7 bases that match TRBD1. CDR3 size: 17 residues. Germline CDR1 and CDR2: LGHNA and YSLEER. V dropped 1 base and J dropped 0; count of bases not matched to a gene: 6. The DNA for the CDR3 is TGCGCCAGCAGCCAAGCTCAGACAGGGTACTCCTACAATGAGCAGTTCTTC. As protein: CASSQAQTGYSYNEQFF.

The V call is TRBV29-1, the J call TRBJ2-2; weak D call: TRBD2 (5 bases). The CDR3 has 15 amino acids. Germline V gives CDR1 SQVTM, CDR2 ANQGSEA. The germline V and J ends were trimmed by 4 bases and 5 bases, with 17 bases remaining between them. For the CDR3, the DNA is TGCAGCGTTGCCGGCGGGTCTCTGGGGACCGGGGAGCTGTTTTTT. Translation: CSVAGGSLGTGELFF.

This clone was observed a handful of times. The V gene is TRBV5-6, the J gene TRBJ1-2, with D perhaps TRBD1 (6 bases). V lost 2 bases, J lost 3 bases, and 17 bases lay in between. Germline lookup yields CDR1 SGHDT and CDR2 YYEEEE. The CDR3 totals 16 residues. CDR3 coding DNA: TGTGCCAGCAGCTTACCTCTGGAACAGGGCGACTATGGCTACACCTTC. As protein: CASSLPLEQGDYGYTF.

The chain combines TRBV7-9 with TRBJ2-5; 9 nucleotides align to TRBD1. Losses at the gene ends were 4 bases for V and 0 bases for J; bases not matched to a gene: 9. Germline V lookup: CDR1 SEHNR, CDR2 FQNEAQ (reference sequence). This CDR3 comprises 17 residues. The CDR3 loop is CASSSPRDRAYQETQYF. CDR3 nucleotides: TGTGCCAGCAGCTCCCCCCGGGACAGGGCGTACCAAGAGACCCAGTACTTC.

The chain is built from TRBV27 and TRBJ2-7; 10 bases are a match to TRBD1. This CDR3 is built from 16 residues. V shed 5 bases, J shed 2 bases, and the junction held 9 bases outside the gene matches. The V gene's germline CDR1 is MNHEY and CDR2 SMNVEV (reference sequence). CDR3 sequence (DNA): TGTGCCAGCAGTGTGACAGGGGGCTTATCGCCCTACGAGCAGTACTTC. Amino acids: CASSVTGGLSPYEQYF.

This sequence joins TRBV7-2 and TRBJ2-1; 9 nucleotides line up with TRBD2. Losses at the gene ends were 5 bases for V and 0 bases for J; bases not matched to a gene: 5. The germline CDR1 and CDR2 sequences are SGHTA and FQGNSA. This CDR3 has 16 residues. The CDR3 DNA sequence: TGTGCCAGCAGCCGTAGCGGGGGACCCTCCTACAATGAGCAGTTCTTC. It specifies CASSRSGGPSYNEQFF. Looking up the rest from reference TRBV7-2 and TRBJ2-1 gives the full variable domain: GAGVSQSPSNKVTEKGKDVELRCDPISGHTALYWYRQSLGQGLEFLIYFQGNSAPDKSGLPSDRFSAERTGGSVSTLTIQRTQQEDSAVYLCASSRSGGPSYNEQFFGPGTRLTVL.

V and J are TRBV28 and TRBJ2-3; possibly TRBD1 for D (6 bases). The CDR3 contains 17 residues. Germline lookup yields CDR1 MDHEN and CDR2 SYDVKM. V was shortened by 7 bases and J by 1 base, with 21 bases between the two germline ends. In DNA form, the CDR3 reads TGTGCCAGCACCCTTCCGAGACAGGCTGGAGGCACAGATACGCAGTATTTT. It specifies CASTLPRQAGGTDTQYF.

The chain has TRBV6-6 and TRBJ2-7; 10 nucleotides align to TRBD1. The CDR3 has 14 residues. Trimming cost V 5 bases and J 6 bases; bases outside gene matches: 7. Germline values: CDR1 MNHNY, CDR2 SVGAGI (reference sequence). The chain's CDR3 is CASSTPGTGVEQYF. The CDR3 DNA reads TGTGCCAGCAGTACACCCGGGACAGGGGTCGAGCAGTACTTC.

J is TRBJ2-5 and V is TRBV5-6; D is perhaps TRBD1 (6 bases). CDR3 size: 16 residues. Germline V gene sequence: CDR1 SGHDT, CDR2 YYEEEE. The V end was cut by 0 bases, the J end by 0 bases, with 12 bases between. CDR3 sequence: CASSLERWTDQETQYF. The DNA of the CDR3 is TGTGCCAGCAGCTTGGAACGTTGGACAGACCAAGAGACCCAGTACTTC. The complete variable domain, with remaining parts taken from reference TRBV5-6 and TRBJ2-5, reads DAGVTQSPTHLIKTRGQQVTLRCSPKSGHDTVSWYQQALGQGPQFIFQYYEEEERQRGNFPDRFSGHQFPNYSSELNVNALLLGDSALYLCASSLERWTDQETQYFGPGTRLLVL.

A few counts support this clone. V usage is TRBV5-5 and J usage is TRBJ1-2; TRBD1 aligns across 7 bases. Germline CDR1 and CDR2: SGHKS and YYEKEE (reference sequence). The CDR3 has 16 residues. V trimming: 3 bases; J trimming: 5 bases; junction bases outside the gene matches: 13. This CDR3 is CASSSLETGMRYGYTF. The CDR3, as DNA: TGTGCCAGCAGCTCCCTTGAGACAGGGATGCGTTATGGCTACACCTTC.

This clone was counted a single time. V gene TRBV19 combines with J gene TRBJ1-1; D perhaps matches TRBD1 (6 bases). In germline, CDR1 is LNHDA, CDR2 SQIVND (reference sequence). This CDR3 comprises 15 residues. The germline V and J ends were trimmed by 1 base and 2 bases, with 11 bases remaining between them. This chain's CDR3 is CASSIVTGINTEAFF. CDR3 sequence (DNA): TGTGCCAGTAGTATAGTTACAGGGATCAACACTGAAGCTTTCTTT.

The V call is TRBV7-2, the J call TRBJ2-7; D might be TRBD1 or TRBD2, each matching 6 bases. From germline, CDR1 is SGHTA and CDR2 FQGNSA. Trimming stripped 0 bases from V and 3 bases from J, with 9 bases between. The CDR3 has 14 amino acids. This CDR3 reads CASSLAGGLYEQYF. In DNA form, the CDR3 reads TGTGCCAGCAGCTTAGCAGGGGGGCTCTACGAGCAGTACTTC.

This clone was seen only a few times. The chain carries TRBV5-4 and TRBJ1-1; TRBD1 agrees at 7 bases. J was trimmed by 1 base and V by 2 bases; bases with no gene match: 8. Germline V gene lookup returns CDR1 SGHNT and CDR2 YYREEE (reference sequence). The CDR3 sequence is 16 residues long. The CDR3 bases are TGTGCCAGCAGCTTTGACAGGGACCTCTCGAACACTGAAGCTTTCTTT. This encodes CASSFDRDLSNTEAFF.